The clone carrying this T cell receptor (beta chain) has just a few counts. As it was prepared, the TCRbeta library received unique molecular identifiers. One entry per CDR3 protein results from TCRdb running MiXCR on the PCR reads. The sample consists of more than 200,000 distinct CDR3 sequences, 9.7% of them appearing once. This sample is part of a study of T-cell reconstitution after alpha-beta-depleted transplantation in children. The receptor's source is a human donor who donated a stem cell graft to a child with SCID. This material consisted of PBMCs from the stem cell graft donor, taken from the stem cell graft.

CDR3 in amino acids: CASSYGSSVSGPTGELFF. CDR3 DNA sequence: TGTGCCAGCAGTTACGGGAGTTCGGTTAGCGGGCCCACCGGGGAGCTGTTTTTT. The chain uses TRBV6-2 or TRBV6-3 and TRBJ2-2, with 7 bases fitting TRBD2. Looked up from germline, CDR1 is MNHEY and CDR2 is SVGEGT. This CDR3 spans 18 amino acids. Trimming at V came to 2 bases and at J to 4 bases, leaving 13 bases not matched to a gene.